This T cell receptor beta chain was profiled in a study of CD4 T cells in relation to SARS-CoV-2 and coronaviruses. Study-level background: After nine to eleven days of antigen culture, PBMC TCR beta CDR3s were sequenced.

A word on this clone: Its antigen is still unknown.

Assay used: immunoSEQ multiplex PCR; TCRdb lists only in-frame clones, some missing. The sample records about 22,000 clones, around 76% being singletons. V was cut by 4 bases and J by 4 bases, with 14 bases left in between. CDR1 and CDR2 (germline): MDHEN, SYDVKM. The CDR3 is 14 residues long. Regarding the study as a whole: SARS-CoV-2-driven expansion was significantly weaker in crossreactive than monoreactive clones.

The unexposed donors gave CD4+ T cells in about 2010-2019, prior to COVID-19. Isolation of CD4+ T cells took place after around eleven days in culture. Testing used SARS-CoV-2 S/N and four cold-coronavirus spikes on unexposed-donor CD4+ T cells, cells permitting. The specimen sequenced was CD4+ T cells from PBMCs, cultured in vitro. The chain uses TRBV28 and TRBJ2-7; D is ambiguous. The clonotype comes from a human donor in good health. CDR3 sequence (DNA): TGTGCCAGCAGTTCCCCGGCGCAGTTATACGAGCAGTACTTC. Residues: CASSSPAQLYEQYF.